The 29 T cell receptor beta chains below all came from one sample that was sequenced in a study of OX40 agonist ivuxolimab in advanced cancers. Measured with immunoSEQ multiplex PCR; TCRdb has only the in-frame clones, and not every one. The table lists approximately 81,000 clones, 85% to 95% of them singletons. Here the sequenced sample was CD4+ or CD8+ T cells sorted from blood, taken in a trial of the OX40 agonist ivuxolimab. All receptors derive from an adult with an advanced solid tumor such as melanoma, head and neck, liver or kidney cancer.

The rearrangement links TRBV6-6 to TRBJ1-1; possible D gene TRBD1, 6 bases. V was pared by 6 bases and J by 7 bases, with 18 bases between. This CDR3 has 14 amino acids. Germline CDR1 is MNHNY and CDR2 is SVGAGI (reference sequence). CDR3 protein: CASSPTGPYGEAFF. The CDR3, as DNA: TGTGCCAGCAGCCCGACAGGTCCATACGGTGAAGCTTTCTTT.

The V call is TRBV7-9, the J call TRBJ2-7; the D gene is possibly TRBD1 (7 bases). The CDR3 is made up of 18 amino acids. The germline gives CDR1 SEHNR, CDR2 FQNEAQ (reference sequence). The germline V and J ends were trimmed by 2 bases and 2 bases, with 22 bases remaining between them. The CDR3 DNA is TGTGCCAGCAGCTTACTCGGGCTCGGGGGACAGTTCCCCTACGAGCAGTACTTC. This gives the protein CASSLLGLGGQFPYEQYF.

The chain has TRBV7-6 and TRBJ2-7, with 10 bases that match TRBD1. The length of the CDR3 is 14 residues. From germline, CDR1 is SGHVS and CDR2 FNYEAQ. With 4 bases clipped from V and 3 bases from J, the junction kept 3 bases outside the gene matches. In DNA, the CDR3 is TGTGCCAGCAGCTCGAGGACAGGGGGCTACGAGCAGTACTTC. This encodes CASSSRTGGYEQYF.

The table lists this clone with a count of one. This chain links TRBV19 with TRBJ1-2, with 8 bases lining up with TRBD1. CDR1 and CDR2 (germline): LNHDA, SQIVND (reference sequence). Trimming took 10 bases from V and 4 from J; bases not matched to a gene: 8. The CDR3 totals 13 residues. CDR3 region: CATSDRAIYGYTF. The DNA of the CDR3 is TGTGCCACCTCGGACAGGGCCATCTATGGCTACACCTTC. Complete variable domain (other parts from reference TRBV19 and TRBJ1-2): DGGITQSPKYLFRKEGQNVTLSCEQNLNHDAMYWYRQDPGQGLRLIYYSQIVNDFQKGDIAEGYSVSREKKESFPLTVTSAQKNPTAFYLCATSDRAIYGYTFGSGTRLTVV.

This chain uses TRBV27 with TRBJ2-7; 10 positions agree with TRBD2. Germline V gives CDR1 MNHEY, CDR2 SMNVEV (reference sequence). This CDR3 is built from 17 residues. V lost 5 bases to trimming and J lost 2 bases; unmatched junction nucleotides: 12. Here the CDR3 DNA reads TGTGCCAGCAGTGTCGGCAGGACTAGCGGATCCCCCTACGAGCAGTACTTC. Its translation: CASSVGRTSGSPYEQYF.

This clone was seen a single time. The chain is built from TRBV28 and TRBJ1-3, with TRBD1 as a possible D gene (6 bases). The CDR3 runs to 14 residues. V lost 7 bases and J lost 2, with 12 bases in between. Per germline, CDR1 MDHEN and CDR2 SYDVKM. CDR3 DNA: TGTGCCAGCACGCCCGGACAGACTGGAAACACCATATATTTT. This translates into CASTPGQTGNTIYF.

This chain uses TRBV5-6 with TRBJ1-4, with D perhaps matching TRBD1 (6 bases). The CDR3 totals 13 residues. Trimming stripped 3 bases from V and 7 bases from J, with 10 bases between. Germline V gene sequence: CDR1 SGHDT, CDR2 YYEEEE. CDR3 in amino acids: CASSWQGIEKLFF. In nucleotides, the CDR3 is TGTGCCAGCAGCTGGCAGGGGATTGAAAAACTGTTTTTT.

This sequence joins TRBV5-5 and TRBJ2-5; D is possibly TRBD2 (5 bases). The germline V gene encodes CDR1 SGHKS and CDR2 YYEKEE (reference sequence). V was clipped by 4 bases and J by 0 bases, with 13 bases between them. This CDR3 comprises 15 residues. The CDR3 sequence: CASSPEVADQETQYF. DNA for the CDR3: TGTGCCAGCAGCCCGGAGGTAGCCGACCAAGAGACCCAGTACTTC.

The chain couples TRBV2 to TRBJ1-2, with D tentatively TRBD1 (5 bases). Germline V CDR1 and CDR2: SNHLY, FYNNEI. This CDR3 is built from 16 residues. V lost 6 bases and J 0 bases, leaving 17 bases between the germline ends. This chain's CDR3 is CASSGEGPRANYGYTF. The CDR3, as DNA: TGTGCCAGCAGCGGGGAGGGGCCGCGGGCTAACTATGGCTACACCTTC.

The V gene is TRBV6-5, the J gene TRBJ2-1, with TRBD1 as a possible D gene (6 bases). The V end was cut by 2 bases, the J end by 8 bases, with 13 bases between. Germline V gene data show CDR1 as MNHEY and CDR2 as SVGAGI. There are 14 residues in the CDR3. The CDR3: CASSYVNGGYEQFF. CDR3 in DNA: TGTGCCAGCAGTTACGTAAATGGGGGCTATGAGCAGTTCTTC.

The rearrangement uses TRBV5-1 and TRBJ2-1, with 8 bases aligning to TRBD2. There are 14 residues in the CDR3. Germline loops: CDR1 SGHRS, CDR2 YFSETQ. The V segment lost 6 bases and the J segment 2 bases; nucleotides outside the gene matches: 4. CDR3 bases: TGCGCCAGCACCTTAGCGGGACCCTACAATGAGCAGTTCTTC. Protein: CASTLAGPYNEQFF.

This chain links TRBV9 with TRBJ1-6, with D perhaps matching TRBD1 (6 bases). V was cut by 3 bases and J by 9 bases, with 22 bases left in between. The CDR3 length is 17 residues. Germline lookup yields CDR1 SGDLS and CDR2 YYNGEE. Here the CDR3 reads CASSGRPQGRWGSPLHF. CDR3 sequence (DNA): TGTGCCAGCAGCGGAAGGCCCCAGGGGAGGTGGGGTTCACCCCTCCACTTT. The whole variable domain, filled in from reference TRBV9 and TRBJ1-6, reads DSGVTQTPKHLITATGQRVTLRCSPRSGDLSVYWYQQSLDQGLQFLIQYYNGEERAKGNILERFSAQQFPDLHSELNLSSLELGDSALYFCASSGRPQGRWGSPLHFGNGTRLTVT.

V usage is TRBV5-1 and J usage is TRBJ2-7; D is perhaps TRBD1 (6 bases). V was pared by 4 bases and J by 0 bases, with 14 bases between. Germline V gene lookup returns CDR1 SGHRS and CDR2 YFSETQ. The CDR3 covers 15 residues. CDR3 DNA sequence: TGCGCCAGCAGCCGTACAGGGCCCAGCTCCTACGAGCAGTACTTC. This encodes CASSRTGPSSYEQYF.

V is TRBV7-3 and J is TRBJ2-7; no firm D call. V was cut by 2 bases and J by 6 bases, with 11 bases left in between. The CDR3 loop spans 13 amino acids. The germline gives CDR1 SGHTA, CDR2 FQGTGA. CDR3 region: CASSLEPGSEQYF. The CDR3 DNA sequence: TGTGCCAGCAGCTTAGAGCCGGGTTCCGAGCAGTACTTC.

V usage is TRBV5-1 and J usage is TRBJ2-7, with 10 bases identical to TRBD1. CDR1 SGHRS and CDR2 YFSETQ come from the germline V gene. V trimming: 0 bases; J trimming: 2 bases; junction bases outside the gene matches: 14. This CDR3 comprises 19 residues. CDR3 nucleotides: TGCGCCAGCAGCTTGGCGGCGACAGGGGGCGAAAGCCTTACCTACGAGCAGTACTTC. Protein sequence: CASSLAATGGESLTYEQYF.

The J gene is TRBJ1-1, the V gene TRBV4-1; no reliable D call. Per germline, CDR1 MGHRA and CDR2 YSYEKL. The germline V and J ends were trimmed by 5 bases and 1 base, with 11 bases remaining between them. This CDR3 region has 14 residues. The CDR3 region is CASSIYRGNTEAFF. DNA for the CDR3: TGCGCCAGCAGCATCTACCGGGGGAACACTGAAGCTTTCTTT.

The chain uses TRBV5-6 and TRBJ1-1; tentative D call: TRBD1 (5 bases). CDR1 and CDR2 (germline): SGHDT, YYEEEE. Trimming cost V 0 bases and J 12 bases, with 18 bases left between them. The CDR3 length is 14 residues. CDR3: CASSLAGRQGGTFF. CDR3 in DNA: TGTGCCAGCAGCTTGGCGGGTCGGCAGGGAGGAACTTTCTTT.

CDR3 DNA sequence: TGTGCCAGCAGCTCGAGAAGACAGGGGGAAAGCACAGATACGCAGTATTTT. Protein product: CASSSRRQGESTDTQYF. The genes are TRBV7-2 and TRBJ2-3, with 9 positions matching TRBD1. CDR3 length: 17 amino acids. With V trimmed by 4 bases and J by 0 bases, 8 bases remained unmatched. Germline lookup yields CDR1 SGHTA and CDR2 FQGNSA. The whole variable domain, filled in from reference TRBV7-2 and TRBJ2-3, reads GAGVSQSPSNKVTEKGKDVELRCDPISGHTALYWYRQSLGQGLEFLIYFQGNSAPDKSGLPSDRFSAERTGGSVSTLTIQRTQQEDSAVYLCASSSRRQGESTDTQYFGPGTRLTVL.

The chain has TRBV9 and TRBJ1-1; 11 bases line up with TRBD1. Germline lookup yields CDR1 SGDLS and CDR2 YYNGEE. This CDR3 has 16 residues. V was pared by 0 bases and J by 4 bases, with 5 bases of the junction left unmatched. CDR3 DNA sequence: TGTGCCAGCAGCGTAGGGGACAGGGGGAGCGGCACTGAAGCTTTCTTT. This translates into CASSVGDRGSGTEAFF.

The chain recombines TRBV4-1 with TRBJ2-3; 10 nucleotides line up with TRBD2. The CDR3 is 21 amino acids. From germline, CDR1 is MGHRA and CDR2 YSYEKL. With 2 bases clipped from V and 4 bases from J, the junction kept 21 bases outside the gene matches. Here the CDR3 DNA reads TGCGCCAGCAGCCAACTTTTCGGTAACGTGTGGGGGACTAGCGTACCAGATACGCAGTATTTT. Protein product: CASSQLFGNVWGTSVPDTQYF.

The chain uses TRBV5-4 and TRBJ2-1, with 8 bases matching TRBD2. J was trimmed by 2 bases and V by 2 bases; bases with no gene match: 3. Per germline, CDR1 SGHNT and CDR2 YYREEE (reference sequence). The CDR3 has 15 amino acids. The DNA of the CDR3 is TGTGCCAGCAGCTTTTCGGGGGGGCCCTACAATGAGCAGTTCTTC. It is translated as CASSFSGGPYNEQFF.

The rearrangement uses TRBV4-1 and TRBJ2-5, with TRBD1 as a possible D gene (5 bases). Near its end, the DNA agrees better with TRBJ2-7, so the J call may be wrong. Per the germline V gene, CDR1 is MGHRA and CDR2 is YSYEKL. The CDR3 is 14 residues long. The CDR3 region has the DNA TGCGCCAGCAGTCAGACAGATACAGCTTACGAGCAGTACTTC. Translated: CASSQTDTAYEQYF.

The chain links TRBV9 to TRBJ2-7; TRBD2 is a possible D gene (6 bases). Germline V gives CDR1 SGDLS, CDR2 YYNGEE. V was trimmed by 2 bases and J by 7 bases, leaving 13 bases between them. The CDR3 contains 13 residues. DNA of the CDR3: TGTGCCAGCAGCGTCGGCGGGGTGGAGGAGCAGTACTTC. Protein: CASSVGGVEEQYF.

This chain connects TRBV27 to TRBJ1-3; 8 bases line up with TRBD1. The J segment lost 3 bases and the V segment lost 6 bases, leaving 10 bases of the junction unmatched. This CDR3 spans 16 amino acids. The V gene's germline CDR1 is MNHEY and CDR2 SMNVEV (reference sequence). CDR3 amino acids: CASSPTPGTGGNTIYF. The CDR3 coding sequence is TGTGCCAGCAGCCCCACCCCGGGGACAGGTGGAAACACCATATATTTT.

This clone was observed once. The chain joins TRBV6-6 to TRBJ2-2; 13 bases align to TRBD2. Looked up from germline, CDR1 is MNHNY and CDR2 is SVGAGI (reference sequence). Trimming at V came to 5 bases and at J to 6 bases, leaving 3 bases not matched to a gene. The CDR3 loop spans 15 amino acids. Here the CDR3 DNA reads TGTGCCAGCAGTGCGGGACTAGCGGGACCCGGGGAGCTGTTTTTT. Amino acids: CASSAGLAGPGELFF.

The V call is TRBV11-2, the J call TRBJ2-7; D uncertain. CDR3 length: 14 residues. Trimming cost V 1 base and J 3 bases, with 10 bases left between them. In germline, CDR1 is SGHAT, CDR2 FQNNGV. CDR3 amino acids: CASSLVIGDYEQYF. CDR3 nucleotides: TGTGCCAGCAGCTTAGTAATTGGAGACTACGAGCAGTACTTC.

The chain couples TRBV4-3 to TRBJ2-7; the match to TRBD2 covers 11 bases. The V gene end was trimmed by 5 bases and the J gene end by 4 bases; junction bases not matched to a gene: 7. The germline V gene has CDR1 LGHNA and CDR2 YSLEER. The CDR3 is 15 residues long. As DNA, the CDR3 is TGCGCCAGCAGCGACGAACTAGCGGGAGATTACGAGCAGTACTTC. This gives the protein CASSDELAGDYEQYF.

The chain joins TRBV9 to TRBJ2-6; no reliable D call. The CDR3 totals 17 residues. Deletions cut 4 bases from V and 0 bases from J, with 14 bases between. The germline V gene has CDR1 SGDLS and CDR2 YYNGEE. The CDR3 region is CASSQNLRTSGANVLTF. In DNA, the CDR3 is TGTGCCAGCAGCCAAAATCTCCGGACCTCTGGGGCCAACGTCCTGACTTTC.

The V call is TRBV6-6, the J call TRBJ1-2; D gene ambiguous. This CDR3 spans 12 amino acids. CDR1 is MNHNY, CDR2 SVGAGI, per germline (reference sequence). V dropped 9 bases and J dropped 4 bases, with 12 bases sitting between them. The CDR3 region is CASNGGPYGYTF. DNA of the CDR3: TGTGCCAGTAACGGAGGTCCCTATGGCTACACCTTC.